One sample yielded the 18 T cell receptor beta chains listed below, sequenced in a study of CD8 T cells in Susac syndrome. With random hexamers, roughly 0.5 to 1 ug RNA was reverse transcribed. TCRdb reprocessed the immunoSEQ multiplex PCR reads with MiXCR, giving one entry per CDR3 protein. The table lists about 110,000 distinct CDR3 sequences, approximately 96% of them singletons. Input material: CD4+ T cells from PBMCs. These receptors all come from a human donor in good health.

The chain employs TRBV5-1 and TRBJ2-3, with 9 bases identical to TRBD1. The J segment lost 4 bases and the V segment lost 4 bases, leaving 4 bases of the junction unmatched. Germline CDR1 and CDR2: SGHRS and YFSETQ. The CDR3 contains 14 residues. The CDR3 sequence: CASSTGTGSDTQYF. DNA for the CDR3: TGCGCCAGCAGCACTGGGACAGGGTCAGATACGCAGTATTTT.

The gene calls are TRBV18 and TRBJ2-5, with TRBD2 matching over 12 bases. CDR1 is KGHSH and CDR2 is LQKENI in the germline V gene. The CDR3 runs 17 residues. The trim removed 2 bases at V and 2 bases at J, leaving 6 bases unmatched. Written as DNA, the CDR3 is TGTGCCAGCTCACCAAGTGGCGGGACTAGCGGGCAAGAGACCCAGTACTTC. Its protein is CASSPSGGTSGQETQYF.

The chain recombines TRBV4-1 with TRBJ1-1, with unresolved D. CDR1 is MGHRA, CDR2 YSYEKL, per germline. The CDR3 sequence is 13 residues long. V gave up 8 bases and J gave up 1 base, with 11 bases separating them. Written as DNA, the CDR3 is TGCGCCAGCGGAGGCATAGGGAACACTGAAGCTTTCTTT. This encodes CASGGIGNTEAFF.

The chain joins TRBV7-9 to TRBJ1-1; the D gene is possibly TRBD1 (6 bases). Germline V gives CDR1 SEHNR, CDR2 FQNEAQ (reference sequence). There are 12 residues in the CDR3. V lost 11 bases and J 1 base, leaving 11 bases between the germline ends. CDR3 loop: CAGVGGNTEAFF. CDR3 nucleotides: TGTGCCGGTGTAGGGGGGAACACTGAAGCTTTCTTT.

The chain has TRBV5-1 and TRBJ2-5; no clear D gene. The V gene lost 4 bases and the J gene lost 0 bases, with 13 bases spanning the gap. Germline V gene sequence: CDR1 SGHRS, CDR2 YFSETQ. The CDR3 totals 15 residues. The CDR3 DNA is TGCGCCAGCAGCGGTACAAACCCGTACCAAGAGACCCAGTACTTC. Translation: CASSGTNPYQETQYF.

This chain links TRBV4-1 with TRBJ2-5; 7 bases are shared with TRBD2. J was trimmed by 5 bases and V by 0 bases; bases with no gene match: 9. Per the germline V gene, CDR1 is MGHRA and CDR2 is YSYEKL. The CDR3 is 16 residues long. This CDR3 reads CASSQDDAGDYETQYF. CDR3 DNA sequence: TGCGCCAGCAGCCAAGATGACGCGGGAGACTATGAGACCCAGTACTTC.

The chain's CDR3 is CAWSRGLQEDEKLFF. The CDR3 DNA follows: TGTGCCTGGAGTAGAGGGCTACAGGAAGATGAAAAACTGTTTTTT. The rearrangement links TRBV30 to TRBJ1-4; TRBD1 might be the D (5 bases). The ends were cut back, 2 bases at V and 6 bases at J, with 16 bases in the middle. Germline V gene lookup returns CDR1 GTSNPN and CDR2 SVGIG (reference sequence). CDR3 size: 15 residues. Variable domain in full (rest from reference TRBV30 and TRBJ1-4): SQTIHQWPATLVQPVGSPLSLECTVEGTSNPNLYWYRQAAGRGLQLLFYSVGIGQISSEVPQNLSASRPQDRQFILSSKKLLLSDSGFYLCAWSRGLQEDEKLFFGSGTQLSVL.

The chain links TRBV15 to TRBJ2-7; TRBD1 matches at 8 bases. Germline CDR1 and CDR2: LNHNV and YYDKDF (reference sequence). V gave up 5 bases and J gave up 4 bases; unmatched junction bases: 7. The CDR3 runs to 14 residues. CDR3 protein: CATSRGQGAYEQYF. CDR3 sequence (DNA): TGTGCCACCAGCCGCGGACAGGGTGCGTACGAGCAGTACTTC.

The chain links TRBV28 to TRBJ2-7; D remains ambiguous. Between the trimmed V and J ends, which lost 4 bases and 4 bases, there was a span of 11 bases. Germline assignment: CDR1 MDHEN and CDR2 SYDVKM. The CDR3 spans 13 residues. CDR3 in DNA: TGTGCCAGCAGTTCCGCGGTTCGTTACGAGCAGTACTTC. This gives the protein CASSSAVRYEQYF.

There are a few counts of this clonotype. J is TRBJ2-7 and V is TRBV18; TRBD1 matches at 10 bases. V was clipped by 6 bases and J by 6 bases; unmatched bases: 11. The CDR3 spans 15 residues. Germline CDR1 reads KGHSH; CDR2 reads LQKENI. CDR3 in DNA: TGTGCCAGCTCCCCTATCCCCGGGACAGGGGTCGAGCAGTACTTC. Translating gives CASSPIPGTGVEQYF.

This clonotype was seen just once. The CDR3 loop reads CASSSDRGIDSPLHF. The CDR3 DNA reads TGTGCCAGCAGCTCCGACAGGGGGATCGATTCACCCCTCCACTTT. The rearrangement links TRBV5-6 to TRBJ1-6; TRBD1 matches at 9 bases. The germline V gene has CDR1 SGHDT and CDR2 YYEEEE. V trimming: 3 bases; J trimming: 8 bases; junction bases outside the gene matches: 6. The CDR3 sequence is 15 residues long.

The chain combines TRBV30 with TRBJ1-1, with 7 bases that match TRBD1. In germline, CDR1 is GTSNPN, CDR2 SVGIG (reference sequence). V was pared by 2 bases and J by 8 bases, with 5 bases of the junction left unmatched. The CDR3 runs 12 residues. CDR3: CAWSSRTGEAFF. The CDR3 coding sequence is TGTGCCTGGAGTTCTAGGACAGGAGAAGCTTTCTTT.

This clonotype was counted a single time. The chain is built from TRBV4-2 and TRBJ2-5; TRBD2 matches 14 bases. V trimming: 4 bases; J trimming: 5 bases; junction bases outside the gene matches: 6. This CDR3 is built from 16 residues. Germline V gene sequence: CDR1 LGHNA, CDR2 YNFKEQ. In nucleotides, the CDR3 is TGTGCCAGCAGCCTGACTAGCGGGGGGGCTAGGGAGACCCAGTACTTC. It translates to CASSLTSGGARETQYF.

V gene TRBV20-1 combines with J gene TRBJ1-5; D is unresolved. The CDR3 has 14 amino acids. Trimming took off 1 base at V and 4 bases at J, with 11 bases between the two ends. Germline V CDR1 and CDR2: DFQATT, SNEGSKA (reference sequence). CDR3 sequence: CSARVSANNQPQHF. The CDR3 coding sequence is TGCAGTGCTAGAGTTTCGGCAAATAATCAGCCCCAGCATTTT.

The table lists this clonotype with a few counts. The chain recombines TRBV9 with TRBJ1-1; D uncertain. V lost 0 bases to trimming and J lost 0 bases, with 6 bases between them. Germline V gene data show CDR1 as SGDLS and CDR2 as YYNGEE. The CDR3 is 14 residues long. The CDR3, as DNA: TGTGCCAGCAGCGTAGCTGGAATGAACACTGAAGCTTTCTTT. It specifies CASSVAGMNTEAFF.

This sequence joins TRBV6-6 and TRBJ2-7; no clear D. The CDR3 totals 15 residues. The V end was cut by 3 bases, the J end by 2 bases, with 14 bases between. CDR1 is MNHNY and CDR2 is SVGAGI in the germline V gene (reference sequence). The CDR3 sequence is CASSYQSRSTYEQYF. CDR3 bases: TGTGCCAGCAGTTATCAGTCCCGGTCGACCTACGAGCAGTACTTC.

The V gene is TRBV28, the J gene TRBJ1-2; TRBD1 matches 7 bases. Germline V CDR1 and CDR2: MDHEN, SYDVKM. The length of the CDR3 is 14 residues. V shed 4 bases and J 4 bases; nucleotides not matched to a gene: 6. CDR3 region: CASSSTGYRYGYTF. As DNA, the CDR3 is TGTGCCAGCAGTTCGACAGGGTATCGCTATGGCTACACCTTC.

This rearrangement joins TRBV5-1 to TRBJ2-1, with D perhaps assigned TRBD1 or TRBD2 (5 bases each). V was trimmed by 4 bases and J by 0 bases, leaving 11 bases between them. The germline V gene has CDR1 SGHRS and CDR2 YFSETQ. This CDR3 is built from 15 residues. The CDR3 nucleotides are TGCGCCAGCAGCGGGGGACGGAGCTCCTACAATGAGCAGTTCTTC. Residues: CASSGGRSSYNEQFF.